This T cell receptor (beta chain) was obtained from a study of human T cells and chemical hapten exposure. Across the whole study: After 6 days, upper back 0.01% DPC patch tests were scored. Whole-study findings and limits: Patch test score showed a positive correlation with PT1 expanded TCR counts.

CDR3 length: 13 amino acids. Germline V gene data show CDR1 as MNHEY and CDR2 as SVGEGT. V shed 6 bases and J shed 0 bases, with 8 bases lying between them. A note on this clonotype: The antigen is unknown.

In the library, unique molecular identifiers were attached to individual cDNA molecules. TCRdb used MiXCR to reprocess the RACE reads, holding one entry per CDR3 protein. The sample shows roughly 69,000 distinct CDR3 sequences, approximately 11% of them seen only once. Noted time point: patch test 3, about 24 weeks after DPC sensitization. The treatment here: therapeutic diphenylcyclopropenone sensitization with weekly scalp DPC. The specimen was whole blood, collected in connection with sensitization to the hapten diphenylcyclopropenone (DPC). This clonotype originated in a woman under 40 with alopecia areata. Some clones in this sample may be carry-over from other donors' samples. This rearrangement joins TRBV6-2 or TRBV6-3 to TRBJ1-1; D gene uncertain. The chain's CDR3 is CASRTDVNTEAFF. CDR3 nucleotide sequence: TGTGCCAGCAGGACGGACGTGAACACTGAAGCTTTCTTT.